Sequencing of this TCR beta chain was carried out in a study of control samples from healthy donors and cancer patients. Per the germline V gene, CDR1 is ENHRY and CDR2 is SYGVKD. V dropped 5 bases and J dropped 5; count of bases not matched to a gene: 7. The CDR3 totals 14 residues. The method was immunoSEQ multiplex PCR; TCRdb's version includes in-frame clones alone and lacks a portion of them. Of 20,000 to 25,000 clones listed, approximately 80% were seen once; the top ten hold about 30%. The rearrangement joins TRBV10-3 to TRBJ2-7, with 9 bases aligning to TRBD2. The sequenced material came from PBMCs. This receptor was taken from a man aged 60-69 years with head and neck cancer. The CDR3 here is CAISPISGSHEQYF. The CDR3 nucleotides read TGTGCCATCAGTCCGATTAGCGGGAGTCACGAGCAGTACTTC.